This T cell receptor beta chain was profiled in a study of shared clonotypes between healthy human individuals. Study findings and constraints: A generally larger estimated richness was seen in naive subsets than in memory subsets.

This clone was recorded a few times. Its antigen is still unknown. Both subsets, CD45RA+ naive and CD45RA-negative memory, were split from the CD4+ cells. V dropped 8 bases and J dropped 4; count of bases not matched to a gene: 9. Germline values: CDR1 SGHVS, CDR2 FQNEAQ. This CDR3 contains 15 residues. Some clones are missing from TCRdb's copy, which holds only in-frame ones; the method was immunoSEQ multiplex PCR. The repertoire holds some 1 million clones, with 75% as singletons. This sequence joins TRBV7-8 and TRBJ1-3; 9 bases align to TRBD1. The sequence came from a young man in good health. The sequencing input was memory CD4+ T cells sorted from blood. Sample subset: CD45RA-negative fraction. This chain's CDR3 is CASGLTGGAGNTIYF. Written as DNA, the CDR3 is TGTGCCAGCGGATTAACAGGGGGCGCCGGAAACACCATATATTTT.